This T cell receptor beta chain is drawn from a study of Ad26.COV2.S vaccination and SARS-CoV-2 variants. Study context: Donor had been placed in the Ad26.COV2.S arm of the COV1001 trial.

Concerning this clone itself: The antigen is not known.

Sequenced by immunoSEQ multiplex PCR; TCRdb stores in-frame clones only, minus some. The sample has some 340,000 clones, roughly 86% seen once. The CDR3 consists of 14 residues. V dropped 11 bases and J dropped 4; count of bases not matched to a gene: 13. Germline values: CDR1 MNHEY, CDR2 SMNVEV (reference sequence). Findings and limits, study-wide: Relative to placebo recipients, vaccine recipients exhibited elevated spike-specific TCR breadth. Breadth of non-spike TCRs did not differ between vaccinees and placebo recipients. Measurements of TCR breadth and depth may have given underestimates of the total T cell responses.

Treatment denoted: around 19 received Ad26.COV2.S at low or high dose, single or two shots; about 5 received placebo; per-sample allocation not given. Samples analyzed were those drawn on day 63 after the first vaccine or placebo injection. This clonotype was sampled from a person aged 18-60 years who received the Ad26.COV2.S COVID-19 vaccine or a placebo. The material sequenced was peripheral blood, taken in a trial of Ad26.COV2.S vaccine versus placebo. The chain links TRBV27 to TRBJ1-2, with TRBD1 matching 7 bases. The CDR3: CAARGGGSGYGYTF. CDR3 sequence (DNA): TGTGCCGCCCGGGGAGGGGGCAGCGGCTATGGCTACACCTTC.